This TCR beta chain was documented in a study of T cell therapy after organ transplantation. About the study: Across 2 to 6 intravenous infusions, patients got a median of 1.92 x 10^8 CMV-specific T cells. 20 to 29 weeks after therapy completion, long-term post-therapy blood was collected.

Sample time point: 20-29 weeks after completion of therapy. Points on this clone: What it binds is not known.

The CDR3 extends over 13 amino acids. From germline, CDR1 is SGHTA and CDR2 FQGNSA. Trimming pared 1 base from V and 10 bases from J, leaving 11 bases between. Sequencing used immunoSEQ multiplex PCR; TCRdb keeps in-frame clones, though not all of them. The sample includes roughly 15,000 clones, around 86% of them seen just once. The rearrangement joins TRBV7-2 to TRBJ2-1; no firm D call. The sample here was CD8+ T cells from blood, taken after autologous CMV-specific T cell therapy. This clonotype was sampled from a human patient who had received a solid organ transplant and had CMV disease. The graft donor may have contributed some T cells. Here the CDR3 DNA reads TGTGCCAGCAGCTTAGGGGTCATTACGGAGCAGTTCTTC. This translates into CASSLGVITEQFF.